Shown below are 24 T cell receptor beta chains from a single sample sequenced in a study of post-analysis software for immune sequencing data. The antigens for these receptors are not known. Study-level points and caveats: Higher frequency in patients than in controls was seen for roughly five TRBV segments, with TRBV5-6, TRBV5-1 and TRBV20-1 among them.

Libraries were made from TCR beta cDNA, and they carried unique molecular identifiers. From the PCR reads, TCRdb called clonotypes with MiXCR, one entry per CDR3 protein. The table includes some 450,000 distinct CDR3 sequences, roughly 45% detected once. Sequenced input: blood. The receptors derive from a girl aged 10-17 years with multiple sclerosis.

This rearrangement joins TRBV7-2 to TRBJ2-4, with D possibly matching TRBD2 (5 bases). Near its end, the DNA agrees better with TRBJ2-7, so the J call may be wrong. CDR3 size: 13 residues. Per the germline V gene, CDR1 is SGHTA and CDR2 is FQGNSA. This CDR3 is CASSLQLGSEQYF. The CDR3 nucleotides are TGTGCCAGCAGCCTACAACTAGGATCCGAGCAGTACTTC.

V and J are TRBV27 and TRBJ2-3; no clear D gene. The CDR3 covers 12 residues. Germline assignment: CDR1 MNHEY and CDR2 SMNVEV (reference sequence). Trimming stripped 5 bases from V and 4 bases from J, with 7 bases between. CDR3 in DNA: TGTGCCAGCAGTCGTCCGGCAGATACGCAGTATTTT. It specifies CASSRPADTQYF.

This chain connects TRBV5-1 to TRBJ2-5, with D perhaps matching TRBD2 (5 bases). Germline assignment: CDR1 SGHRS and CDR2 YFSETQ. The CDR3 extends over 14 amino acids. The ends were cut back, 0 bases at V and 11 bases at J, with 17 bases in the middle. CDR3 sequence (DNA): TGCGCCAGCAGCTTGGAGGCGGTGTCTGGGGAGCAGTACTTC. Protein: CASSLEAVSGEQYF.

This chain connects TRBV14 to TRBJ2-3, with D maybe TRBD1 (5 bases). The CDR3 sequence is 17 residues long. The V gene lost 3 bases and the J gene lost 1 base, with 17 bases spanning the gap. Germline V gene lookup returns CDR1 SGHDN and CDR2 FVKESK. CDR3 DNA sequence: TGTGCCAGCAGCCAGCTTTCGGGCCAAGGGGGCACAGATACGCAGTATTTT. This translates into CASSQLSGQGGTDTQYF. Based on the CDR3 plus reference TRBV14 and TRBJ2-3, the full variable domain is EAGVTQFPSHSVIEKGQTVTLRCDPISGHDNLYWYRRVMGKEIKFLLHFVKESKQDESGMPNNRFLAERTGGTYSTLKVQPAELEDSGVYFCASSQLSGQGGTDTQYFGPGTRLTVL.

This clonotype was picked up a small number of times. The CDR3 region has the DNA TGCAGTGCTAGGGGACTAGAATCCTACGAGCAGTACTTC. The encoded protein is CSARGLESYEQYF. V is TRBV20-1 and J is TRBJ2-7, with 8 positions matching TRBD2. The CDR3 extends over 13 amino acids. Germline CDR1 and CDR2: DFQATT and SNEGSKA (reference sequence). V was clipped by 3 bases and J by 1 base; unmatched bases: 2.

This clonotype has only a few counts. The CDR3 here is CASSPSGRGRDEQFF. In DNA, the CDR3 is TGCGCCAGCAGCCCCAGCGGGAGGGGGAGGGATGAGCAGTTCTTC. The chain couples TRBV4-1 to TRBJ2-1; TRBD2 aligns across 10 bases. V was pared by 4 bases and J by 8 bases, with 8 bases of the junction left unmatched. The CDR3 totals 15 residues. Germline CDR1 is MGHRA and CDR2 is YSYEKL.

The chain has TRBV5-6 and TRBJ2-1, with D perhaps matching TRBD1 (5 bases). Germline CDR1 SGHDT, CDR2 YYEEEE. Trimming took 0 bases from V and 4 from J, leaving 17 bases between them. The CDR3 totals 17 residues. This chain's CDR3 is CASSLEWGRPIYNEQFF. The CDR3 region has the DNA TGTGCCAGCAGCTTGGAGTGGGGCAGACCTATATACAATGAGCAGTTCTTC.

The rearrangement uses TRBV12-3 or TRBV12-4 and TRBJ1-3; D is ambiguous. The CDR3 sequence is 15 residues long. V lost 3 bases to trimming and J lost 3 bases, with 12 bases between them. The DNA for the CDR3 is TGTGCCAGCAGTTTGGAGGGAATTAGTGGAAACACCATATATTTT. Amino acids: CASSLEGISGNTIYF.

DNA for the CDR3: TGTGCCAGCATTGGAAGGACTAGAGAGACCCAGTACTTC. Amino acids: CASIGRTRETQYF. The chain is built from TRBV7-9 and TRBJ2-7, with 7 bases fitting TRBD2. Gene TRBJ2-5 matches the end of the DNA better, so the J call may be wrong. The CDR3 loop spans 13 amino acids. The germline CDR1 and CDR2 sequences are SEHNR and FQNEAQ (reference sequence).

This clonotype was detected a few times. The rearrangement links TRBV18 to TRBJ2-5, with D perhaps matching TRBD2 (5 bases). V was cut by 0 bases and J by 5 bases, with 13 bases left in between. In germline, CDR1 is KGHSH, CDR2 LQKENI. The CDR3 spans 15 residues. Here the CDR3 reads CASSPPNGGVETQYF. CDR3 nucleotides: TGTGCCAGCTCACCACCGAACGGAGGTGTGGAGACCCAGTACTTC.

The V and J genes are TRBV19 and TRBJ1-6; unclear D gene. Trimming took 2 bases from V and 5 from J, leaving 7 bases between them. Germline values: CDR1 LNHDA, CDR2 SQIVND (reference sequence). The CDR3 extends over 14 amino acids. CDR3: CASSISADNSPLHF. The CDR3 nucleotides read TGTGCCAGTAGTATATCGGCAGATAATTCACCCCTCCACTTT.

The rearrangement uses TRBV10-3 and TRBJ2-1; TRBD2 aligns across 8 bases. V trimming: 2 bases; J trimming: 4 bases; junction bases outside the gene matches: 1. The CDR3 is 14 amino acids. The germline gives CDR1 ENHRY, CDR2 SYGVKD. The chain's CDR3 is CAISEGLAYNEQFF. DNA for the CDR3: TGTGCCATCAGTGAGGGACTAGCTTACAATGAGCAGTTCTTC.

This clonotype has more than one count but fewer than ten. The rearrangement links TRBV9 to TRBJ2-7; 9 nucleotides match TRBD1. This CDR3 is 15 amino acids long. From germline, CDR1 is SGDLS and CDR2 YYNGEE. V was pared by 5 bases and J by 2 bases, with 8 bases of the junction left unmatched. CDR3 sequence (DNA): TGTGCCAGCAGTCGTGCCGGGACAGGGACCTACGAGCAGTACTTC. It encodes CASSRAGTGTYEQYF.

J is TRBJ1-1 and V is TRBV10-3; D is unclear. Germline CDR1 is ENHRY and CDR2 is SYGVKD. CDR3 length: 15 residues. V was pared by 7 bases and J by 0 bases, with 15 bases between. CDR3 region: CAIKTVPEMNTEAFF. CDR3 DNA sequence: TGTGCCATCAAAACGGTCCCGGAGATGAACACTGAAGCTTTCTTT.

The chain couples TRBV12-3 or TRBV12-4 to TRBJ1-5; 9 bases match TRBD1. The CDR3 runs to 15 residues. V lost 5 bases to trimming and J lost 4 bases; unmatched junction nucleotides: 6. CDR3 sequence (DNA): TGTGCCAGCAGTGGAGCCGGGACAGGGAATCAGCCCCAGCATTTT. It yields the protein CASSGAGTGNQPQHF.

The chain carries TRBV5-5 and TRBJ1-2; D ambiguous. Trimming took 0 bases from V and 5 from J, leaving 11 bases between them. CDR3 length: 14 residues. Germline lookup yields CDR1 SGHKS and CDR2 YYEKEE (reference sequence). The CDR3 DNA is TGTGCCAGCAGCTTGGGGACGTCCCTTTATGGCTACACCTTC. Protein product: CASSLGTSLYGYTF.

This clonotype showed up just once. The chain uses TRBV28 and TRBJ1-2; D is unclear. The CDR3 has 14 residues. V shed 3 bases and J shed 4 bases, with 12 bases lying between them. Germline-derived CDR1 and CDR2 are MDHEN and SYDVKM. The chain's CDR3 is CASSLADEGYGYTF. CDR3 sequence (DNA): TGTGCCAGCAGTTTGGCGGACGAAGGCTATGGCTACACCTTC.

This clonotype was seen only a few times. The chain couples TRBV7-2 to TRBJ2-7; unclear D gene. This CDR3 has 15 amino acids. CDR1 and CDR2 from the germline V gene are SGHTA and FQGNSA. V shed 1 base and J shed 0 bases, with 10 bases lying between them. The CDR3 sequence is CASSLEVANSYEQYF. The CDR3 DNA sequence: TGTGCCAGCAGCTTAGAAGTAGCCAACTCCTACGAGCAGTACTTC.

The chain recombines TRBV7-2 with TRBJ2-7; D is uncertain. V was trimmed by 1 base and J by 0 bases, leaving 10 bases between them. The CDR3 covers 15 residues. In germline, CDR1 is SGHTA, CDR2 FQGNSA. CDR3 sequence (DNA): TGTGCCAGCAGCTTAGGACCCCTCAGCTCCTACGAGCAGTACTTC. It encodes CASSLGPLSSYEQYF.

V is TRBV7-2 and J is TRBJ2-3; the match to TRBD2 covers 8 bases. V gave up 3 bases and J gave up 5 bases; unmatched junction bases: 7. The CDR3 totals 15 residues. Germline CDR1 SGHTA, CDR2 FQGNSA. The DNA of the CDR3 is TGTGCCAGCAGCTTTCTTCTCGCGGGAGGAGATACGCAGTATTTT. Translated: CASSFLLAGGDTQYF.

The table lists this clonotype with a few counts. The gene calls are TRBV5-1 and TRBJ2-7, with 8 bases aligning to TRBD2. CDR3 length: 14 residues. The V segment lost 3 bases and the J segment 4 bases; nucleotides outside the gene matches: 6. In germline, CDR1 is SGHRS, CDR2 YFSETQ. The CDR3 DNA follows: TGCGCCAGCAGCTCGGGTAGCGGGACATACGAGCAGTACTTC. Residues: CASSSGSGTYEQYF.

This chain links TRBV28 with TRBJ1-5; the match to TRBD1 covers 8 bases. This CDR3 has 17 amino acids. Germline CDR1 MDHEN, CDR2 SYDVKM. V gave up 2 bases and J gave up 7 bases; unmatched junction bases: 13. The CDR3 region is CASSLRLNRGIRQPQHF. The CDR3 DNA is TGTGCCAGCAGTTTACGTTTGAACAGGGGGATCAGGCAGCCCCAGCATTTT. Using reference TRBV28 and TRBJ1-5 for the parts outside the CDR3, the full variable domain is DVKVTQSSRYLVKRTGEKVFLECVQDMDHENMFWYRQDPGLGLRLIYFSYDVKMKEKGDIPEGYSVSREKKERFSLILESASTNQTSMYLCASSLRLNRGIRQPQHFGDGTRLSIL.

This clonotype showed up just once. V and J are TRBV11-2 and TRBJ2-3; D call uncertain. This CDR3 has 14 amino acids. Germline V gene sequence: CDR1 SGHAT, CDR2 FQNNGV. Trimming took 1 base from V and 3 from J, leaving 8 bases between them. The CDR3 DNA reads TGTGCCAGCAGCTTAGGAATCCGAACAGATACGCAGTATTTT. Translated: CASSLGIRTDTQYF.

The chain recombines TRBV4-1 with TRBJ2-1; D is uncertain. V lost 1 base and J 7 bases, leaving 8 bases between the germline ends. The germline gives CDR1 MGHRA, CDR2 YSYEKL. This CDR3 has 13 residues. CDR3: CASSQVSVNEQFF. CDR3 nucleotides: TGCGCCAGCAGCCAAGTGAGCGTGAATGAGCAGTTCTTC.